This TCR beta chain was recorded in a study of blood T cell repertoires in COVID-19. Turning to the study itself: Sample material is recorded as cDNA or gDNA derived from T cells, B-cell-depleted T cells, or PBMCs.

The study recruited people aged roughly 18 to 100 years across about two dozen US areas. Authors' methods: It was from reference gene primer amplification that nucleated cell counts were estimated. Profiled with immunoSEQ multiplex PCR; TCRdb holds only in-frame clones, not every one. The V and J calls and clone size are taken from that table; D and trimming were inferred from the DNA. Here the sample spans about 170,000 clones, approximately 82% being singletons. The CDR3 runs 14 residues. Germline values: CDR1 MDHEN, CDR2 SYDVKM. V was clipped by 7 bases and J by 2 bases, with 12 bases between them.

The chain employs TRBV28 and TRBJ1-5; no reliable D call. Input material: PBMCs or T cells enriched from blood (not recorded which). The source of this sequence is a woman between 45 and 65 years old who had recovered from COVID-19. In DNA form, the CDR3 reads TGTGCCAGCACGGCATATCAGGGCAATCAGCCCCAGCATTTT. It encodes CASTAYQGNQPQHF.